Listed below are T cell receptor beta chains from one sample, sequenced in a study of cytotoxic CD8 clonotypes in ibrutinib-treated CLL. Produced via immunoSEQ multiplex PCR; TCRdb's table is partial and in-frame only. The sample records under 200,000 clones, about four fifths being singletons. The material sequenced was PBMCs, taken after 24 months of ibrutinib treatment. These receptors were taken from a human donor with chronic lymphocytic leukemia. Each CDR3 is given with its conserved first and last residue.

v_call cdr3_aa
TRBV2 CASRRQGPETQYF
TRBV5-6 CASIAGAPTDTQYF
TRBV7-9 CASSLPGGNTQYF
TRBV19 CASSIQKAGNQPQHF
TRBV9 CASSGRTGANSPLHF
TRBV5-4 CASSPGTGGPTNEKLFF
TRBV5-4 CASSPGQGMYEQYF
TRBV30 CAWSNTLGAQIRGEKLFF
TRBV14 CASSQDLGSTDTQYF
TRBV19 CASSPWGTLGNTIYF
TRBV10-2 CASSDLRDGGYTF
TRBV7-8 CASSWGQGPYGYTF
TRBV5-4 CASSLGGGSSNQPQHF
TRBV6-1 CASSERLQGSNEQFF
TRBV27 CASSPGQRPRGEQYF
TRBV25-1 CASGTDTGELFF
TRBV5-4 CASSLEGTSGTQYF
TRBV5-8 CASSLAGPLNEQFF
TRBV5-1 CASSLPTDTQYF
TRBV10-3 CAISELDNLPWAVAGATDEQYF
TRBV2 CASSIDRGNTEAFF
TRBV10-3 CAISGGSTEAFF
TRBV15 CATSPSGPSARDF
TRBV6-6 CASSRLGRTNEQFF
TRBV30 CAWKAAASSNQPQHF
TRBV30 CALMTSGRYYEQYF
TRBV7-2 CASSLEGRAGELFF
TRBV7-2 CASTPPEMAYGYTF
TRBV30 CAWRIYGAGGTGELFF
TRBV7-9 CASSLLDRAGELFF
TRBV9 CASSVTAGANVLTF
TRBV18 CASSPALANTDTQYF
TRBV2 CASKWTGTANTEAFF
TRBV7-2 CASSPDRGQETQYF
TRBV10-1 CASSESRAPYEQYF
TRBV19 CATRPGQGIDTQYF
TRBV15 CATSSPGERGGYGYTF
TRBV5-4 CASSLEAQRNTIYF
TRBV4-1 CASSQDIGGRVQKLFF
TRBV18 CASSPGNSGNTIYF
TRBV6-1 CASSGKVSYEQYF
TRBV9 CASRPSSGNTIYF
TRBV11-2 CASSRGSGETQYF
TRBV7-2 CASSPRPPGGDYNEQFF
TRBV6-1 CASSAGRRGEKLFF
TRBV5-4 CASSFSPLATQETQYF
TRBV30 CAWRKTSGRWEQYF